The clone carrying this T cell receptor beta chain occurred a few times. The entry originates in a study of blood T cell repertoires in COVID-19. Study information: In each case, the material was cDNA or gDNA derived from T cells, B-cell-depleted T cells, or PBMCs.

In the authors' methods: Amplifying reference gene primers gave estimates of nucleated cell counts. TCRdb's copy holds only in-frame clones and misses some; the assay was immunoSEQ multiplex PCR. V, J and clone size reflect that table, while D and trimming were determined from the DNA. The sample shows about 170,000 clones, under 85% of them seen only once. Germline V CDR1 and CDR2: SGHTA, FQGTGA. The CDR3 extends over 13 amino acids. J lost 3 bases, V lost 5 bases, and 4 bases had no gene match. This sequence was found in a man in his 60s who had recovered from COVID-19. V gene TRBV7-3 combines with J gene TRBJ2-7; 7 nucleotides agree with TRBD2. Sequenced sample: peripheral blood. In DNA form, the CDR3 reads TGTGCCAGCAGCGCCCGCGGGGGCTACGAGCAGTACTTC. Encoded protein: CASSARGGYEQYF.